The clone carrying this T cell receptor (beta chain) has only one observation. The entry originates in a study of T-cell memory formation after mild COVID-19. The germline V and J ends were trimmed by 6 bases and 3 bases, with 6 bases remaining between them. The germline V gene encodes CDR1 SEHNR and CDR2 FQNEAQ (reference sequence). The CDR3 consists of 12 residues. TCRdb reanalysed the 5' RACE reads using MiXCR and keeps one entry per CDR3 protein. The table includes fewer than 150,000 distinct CDR3 sequences, about a fifth detected once. The sequenced sample consisted of PBMCs or a T cell subset sorted from them (not recorded which). This clonotype was sampled from a man younger than 35 who had mild COVID-19 (a few samples of this study predate the infection). Cell type and time point are not known. V is TRBV7-9 and J is TRBJ2-1, with a weak D call TRBD2 (5 bases). The DNA of the CDR3 is TGTGCCAGCAGTCGGGACTACAATGAGCAGTTCTTC. Translating gives CASSRDYNEQFF.